These 30 T cell receptor beta chains share one sample of origin, sequenced in a study of shared clonotypes between healthy human individuals. Naive CD8 cells comprised CD45RO-negative, CCR7-positively selected cells, excluding terminally differentiated effector memory CD45RA+ cells. Sequencing used immunoSEQ multiplex PCR; TCRdb keeps in-frame clones, though not all of them. Among approximately 2,000,000 clones listed, roughly 95% were seen once. Material: naive CD8+ T cells from PBMCs. All receptors come from a man aged 18 to 29 in good health. Some clones in this sample may be carry-over from other donors' samples.

Of note for this clone: Distinct nucleotide sequences in the sample also encode this CDR3. The chain employs TRBV7-9 and TRBJ1-4; D remains ambiguous. The germline V gene has CDR1 SEHNR and CDR2 FQNEAQ (reference sequence). The V end was cut by 0 bases, the J end by 3 bases, with 5 bases between. The CDR3 runs to 14 residues. The CDR3, as DNA: TGTGCCAGCAGCTTAGCCGGACCTAATGAAAAACTGTTTTTT. This encodes CASSLAGPNEKLFF.

Comment on this clone: Other DNA sequences in the sample encode the same CDR3. The rearrangement links TRBV5-4 to TRBJ1-1; D remains unclear. From germline, CDR1 is SGHNT and CDR2 YYREEE (reference sequence). V shed 0 bases and J shed 4 bases, with 4 bases lying between them. CDR3 length: 12 amino acids. The CDR3 region is CASSLGRTEAFF. The DNA of the CDR3 is TGTGCCAGCAGCTTGGGGCGCACTGAAGCTTTCTTT.

Regarding this clone: The same CDR3 arises from other DNA sequences in this sample as well. The chain carries TRBV19 and TRBJ2-2; D remains ambiguous. The CDR3 has 13 residues. Per the germline V gene, CDR1 is LNHDA and CDR2 is SQIVND (reference sequence). Trimming removed 1 base at V and 7 bases at J, with 7 bases between. This CDR3 reads CASSIGLGGELFF. The CDR3 DNA follows: TGTGCCAGTAGTATAGGCCTGGGCGGGGAGCTGTTTTTT.

V and J are TRBV28 and TRBJ2-7, with TRBD1 matching over 8 bases. V lost 9 bases, J lost 0 bases, and 13 bases stayed unmatched. CDR1 and CDR2 (germline): MDHEN, SYDVKM. CDR3 length equals 16 residues. For the CDR3, the DNA is TGTGCCAGTGGGGGTTTTTGGGACAGGAGCTCCTACGAGCAGTACTTC. Encoded protein: CASGGFWDRSSYEQYF. The entire variable domain, with the rest obtained from reference TRBV28 and TRBJ2-7, is as follows: DVKVTQSSRYLVKRTGEKVFLECVQDMDHENMFWYRQDPGLGLRLIYFSYDVKMKEKGDIPEGYSVSREKKERFSLILESASTNQTSMYLCASGGFWDRSSYEQYFGPGTRLTVT.

The chain employs TRBV5-1 and TRBJ1-2; 8 nucleotides align to TRBD1. Germline V gene data show CDR1 as SGHRS and CDR2 as YFSETQ. V trimming: 4 bases; J trimming: 8 bases; junction bases outside the gene matches: 10. The CDR3 runs to 14 residues. CDR3 protein: CASSNLQGAEGYTF. CDR3 bases: TGCGCCAGCAGCAACCTCCAGGGGGCGGAAGGCTACACCTTC. Based on the CDR3 plus reference TRBV5-1 and TRBJ1-2, the full variable domain is KAGVTQTPRYLIKTRGQQVTLSCSPISGHRSVSWYQQTPGQGLQFLFEYFSETQRNKGNFPGRFSGRQFSNSRSEMNVSTLELGDSALYLCASSNLQGAEGYTFGSGTRLTVV.

Details on this clone: The same CDR3 arises from other DNA sequences in this sample as well. This sequence joins TRBV27 and TRBJ1-5; D remains unclear. Trimming shortened V by 4 bases and J by 3 bases, and 10 bases separated the two germline ends. Germline values: CDR1 MNHEY, CDR2 SMNVEV (reference sequence). The CDR3 has 14 amino acids. The CDR3 nucleotides read TGTGCCAGCAGTTCGGTGGGGTCCAATCAGCCCCAGCATTTT. This codes for CASSSVGSNQPQHF.

The chain uses TRBV11-2 and TRBJ2-1; a weak D match, TRBD2 (6 bases). Germline CDR1 reads SGHAT; CDR2 reads FQNNGV. The CDR3 runs to 15 residues. V was clipped by 5 bases and J by 4 bases, with 15 bases between them. The DNA of the CDR3 is TGTGCCAGCAGCATCTTAGCGGCTGGTTACAATGAGCAGTTCTTC. As protein: CASSILAAGYNEQFF.

The chain uses TRBV7-6 and TRBJ2-7, with 7 positions matching TRBD2. The CDR3 extends over 15 amino acids. Germline CDR1 is SGHVS and CDR2 is FNYEAQ. V lost 3 bases, J lost 6 bases, and 11 bases stayed unmatched. CDR3: CASSFASGGTPEQYF. In DNA, the CDR3 is TGTGCCAGCAGCTTCGCTAGCGGAGGGACTCCCGAGCAGTACTTC.

The chain links TRBV28 to TRBJ2-1; 8 nucleotides line up with TRBD2. Losses at the gene ends were 4 bases for V and 5 bases for J; bases not matched to a gene: 7. The CDR3 is made up of 15 amino acids. Germline V lookup: CDR1 MDHEN, CDR2 SYDVKM. CDR3 protein: CASSWDSGNDNEQFF. The CDR3 DNA is TGTGCCAGCAGTTGGGATAGCGGGAACGACAATGAGCAGTTCTTC.

The gene calls are TRBV28 and TRBJ2-1; D ambiguous. The CDR3 consists of 14 residues. Trimming shortened V by 5 bases and J by 12 bases, and 20 bases separated the two germline ends. Germline assignment: CDR1 MDHEN and CDR2 SYDVKM. CDR3 residues: CASSLRSSAEGQFF. The CDR3 DNA reads as TGTGCCAGCAGTCTCCGCTCTTCCGCCGAAGGGCAGTTCTTC.

The chain links TRBV14 to TRBJ2-7; TRBD2 matches at 9 bases. Germline CDR1 SGHDN, CDR2 FVKESK. V lost 4 bases to trimming and J lost 4 bases; unmatched junction nucleotides: 14. The CDR3 has 17 residues. The CDR3 here is CASSPLGSLAGNYEQYF. The CDR3 DNA follows: TGTGCCAGCAGCCCCCTCGGAAGCCTAGCGGGAAATTACGAGCAGTACTTC.

The rearrangement uses TRBV2 and TRBJ2-3; perhaps TRBD1 as D (5 bases). CDR3 length: 14 amino acids. Germline assignment: CDR1 SNHLY and CDR2 FYNNEI. Deletions cut 2 bases from V and 5 bases from J, with 11 bases between. The CDR3 sequence is CASSEPREEDTQYF. The CDR3 coding sequence is TGTGCCAGCAGTGAACCCAGGGAAGAAGATACGCAGTATTTT. Full variable domain (rest looked up from reference TRBV2 and TRBJ2-3): EPEVTQTPSHQVTQMGQEVILRCVPISNHLYFYWYRQILGQKVEFLVSFYNNEISEKSEIFDDQFSVERPDGSNFTLKIRSTKLEDSAMYFCASSEPREEDTQYFGPGTRLTVL.

J is TRBJ2-5 and V is TRBV11-2; 7 bases line up with TRBD1. The V and J ends lost 5 bases and 5 bases, in that order; junction bases with no gene match: 11. The CDR3 totals 15 residues. Germline CDR1 is SGHAT and CDR2 is FQNNGV. CDR3 DNA: TGTGCCAGCAGCCTAGGGACAGCCCTCCTGGAGACCCAGTACTTC. It yields the protein CASSLGTALLETQYF.

The J gene is TRBJ2-1, the V gene TRBV13, with TRBD2 identical over 8 bases. The germline V gene encodes CDR1 PRHDT and CDR2 FYEKMQ (reference sequence). The CDR3 has 17 amino acids. Losses at the gene ends were 1 base for V and 8 bases for J; bases not matched to a gene: 13. In nucleotides, the CDR3 is TGTGCCAGCAGCTTAGTACGGGAGGGGGTTGTGGGCCATGAGCAGTTCTTC. It yields the protein CASSLVREGVVGHEQFF.

As for this clone: The identical CDR3 is also encoded by other nucleotide sequences in the sample. This chain uses TRBV7-8 with TRBJ2-3; D is undetermined. Germline CDR1 and CDR2: SGHVS and FQNEAQ. V was pared by 1 base and J by 0 bases, with 5 bases between. The CDR3 consists of 14 residues. In DNA form, the CDR3 reads TGTGCCAGCAGCTTAGTAGGTAGCACAGATACGCAGTATTTT. Residues: CASSLVGSTDTQYF.

The chain links TRBV19 to TRBJ2-7, with D perhaps matching TRBD1 (6 bases). V gave up 6 bases and J gave up 2 bases, with 8 bases separating them. This CDR3 region has 12 residues. The germline V gene has CDR1 LNHDA and CDR2 SQIVND (reference sequence). This CDR3 is CASRDSTYEQYF. The CDR3 coding sequence is TGTGCCAGTAGGGACAGTACCTACGAGCAGTACTTC.

V gene TRBV5-1 combines with J gene TRBJ1-1; D unresolved. The CDR3 is 17 amino acids. Trimming shortened V by 1 base and J by 0 bases, and 16 bases separated the two germline ends. The germline CDR1 and CDR2 sequences are SGHRS and YFSETQ. As DNA, the CDR3 is TGCGCCAGCAGCTTGTTCTCCGTTACACCCATGAACACTGAAGCTTTCTTT. Its translation is CASSLFSVTPMNTEAFF.

This clone was seen just once. The V call is TRBV28, the J call TRBJ2-1; 7 bases agree with TRBD2. With V trimmed by 6 bases and J by 0 bases, 8 bases remained unmatched. CDR3 length: 16 amino acids. Germline V gene data show CDR1 as MDHEN and CDR2 as SYDVKM. CDR3 nucleotide sequence: TGTGCCAGCAGGGAGGGACTACCGAACTCCTACAATGAGCAGTTCTTC. Its protein product is CASREGLPNSYNEQFF.

This clone was seen once. This chain joins TRBV9 and TRBJ1-3; 9 bases fit TRBD1. CDR3 length: 15 amino acids. The germline CDR1 and CDR2 sequences are SGDLS and YYNGEE. V gave up 4 bases and J gave up 8 bases; unmatched junction bases: 10. The CDR3 spells CASSLWDRVEDTIYF. The CDR3 bases are TGTGCCAGCAGCCTCTGGGACAGGGTTGAGGACACCATATATTTT.

The chain couples TRBV7-9 to TRBJ1-1; D is ambiguous. Germline V gene sequence: CDR1 SEHNR, CDR2 FQNEAQ (reference sequence). The CDR3 runs to 13 residues. Trimming left V 4 bases short and J 2 bases short, with 8 bases between. The CDR3: CASSSYINTEAFF. CDR3 coding DNA: TGTGCCAGCAGCTCCTATATTAACACTGAAGCTTTCTTT.

In the case of this clone: An end of the junction does not agree with germline; a read error may underlie this. The gene calls are TRBV4-2 and TRBJ1-2, with a tentative D call TRBD1 (6 bases). Germline CDR1 reads LGHNA; CDR2 reads YNFKEQ. The length of the CDR3 is 15 residues. CDR3 DNA sequence: TGTGCCAGCAGCCAAGGACTCGGCCATAGGGGGGGCAAATCCTTC. Its translation is CASSQGLGHRGGKSF.

The gene calls are TRBV9 and TRBJ2-1, with unresolved D. CDR3 length: 15 residues. Trimming took off 0 bases at V and 8 bases at J, with 15 bases between the two ends. The germline V gene encodes CDR1 SGDLS and CDR2 YYNGEE. CDR3 protein: CASSVDELVGDEQFF. CDR3 coding DNA: TGTGCCAGCAGCGTAGACGAGCTCGTGGGCGATGAGCAGTTCTTC.

V is TRBV10-3 and J is TRBJ1-1; perhaps TRBD1 as D (5 bases). There are 13 residues in the CDR3. V was clipped by 6 bases and J by 0 bases, with 8 bases between them. Germline lookup yields CDR1 ENHRY and CDR2 SYGVKD. Here the CDR3 reads CAIRTALNTEAFF. The CDR3 region has the DNA TGTGCCATCAGGACAGCACTGAACACTGAAGCTTTCTTT.

V usage is TRBV27 and J usage is TRBJ2-1, with 11 nucleotides matching TRBD1. The CDR3 runs 15 residues. After removal of 6 bases from V and 5 bases from J, the junction contained 6 bases not matched to a gene. Germline-derived CDR1 and CDR2 are MNHEY and SMNVEV (reference sequence). CDR3 bases: TGTGCCAGCAGCGATGGGACAGGGGGTGACAATGAGCAGTTCTTC. Protein product: CASSDGTGGDNEQFF.

The chain recombines TRBV6-1 with TRBJ2-1; D is possibly TRBD2 (6 bases). The germline gives CDR1 MNHNS, CDR2 SASEGT. This CDR3 has 18 amino acids. Trimming removed 0 bases at V and 14 bases at J, with 29 bases between. The CDR3: CASSEAGRIGGGDGGEFF. CDR3 DNA sequence: TGTGCCAGCAGTGAAGCTGGCAGAATAGGTGGCGGGGATGGCGGGGAGTTCTTC.

This sequence joins TRBV11-2 and TRBJ2-7, with D possibly matching TRBD1 (5 bases). Trimming took 3 bases from V and 3 from J, leaving 6 bases between them. This CDR3 is built from 12 residues. Germline V lookup: CDR1 SGHAT, CDR2 FQNNGV. CDR3 DNA sequence: TGTGCCAGCAGCTTTAGGGGCTACGAGCAGTACTTC. Protein sequence: CASSFRGYEQYF.

The chain is built from TRBV9 and TRBJ2-3; 7 nucleotides line up with TRBD2. J lost 9 bases, V lost 4 bases, and 11 bases had no gene match. Germline V lookup: CDR1 SGDLS, CDR2 YYNGEE. The CDR3 has 14 amino acids. CDR3 sequence reads: CASSRGGSDKTQYF. CDR3 DNA: TGTGCCAGCAGCCGGGGCGGGAGCGACAAAACGCAGTATTTT. The full variable domain, in which reference TRBV9 and TRBJ2-3 provide the parts outside the CDR3, is DSGVTQTPKHLITATGQRVTLRCSPRSGDLSVYWYQQSLDQGLQFLIQYYNGEERAKGNILERFSAQQFPDLHSELNLSSLELGDSALYFCASSRGGSDKTQYFGPGTRLTVL.

In its sample, this clone was seen once. The J gene is TRBJ2-1, the V gene TRBV14; no clear D. Trimming shortened V by 1 base and J by 10 bases, and 11 bases separated the two germline ends. The CDR3 contains 13 residues. Looked up from germline, CDR1 is SGHDN and CDR2 is FVKESK. The CDR3: CASSQGPAREQFF. The CDR3 nucleotides read TGTGCCAGCAGCCAAGGCCCGGCTAGGGAGCAGTTCTTC.

The chain links TRBV4-1 to TRBJ2-5; TRBD2 agrees at 8 bases. J gave up 3 bases and V 5 bases, and 5 bases lay outside the gene matches. Germline lookup yields CDR1 MGHRA and CDR2 YSYEKL. The CDR3 length is 14 residues. CDR3 sequence reads: CASSWRGEEETQYF. CDR3 sequence (DNA): TGCGCCAGCAGCTGGCGGGGGGAGGAAGAGACCCAGTACTTC.

The V gene is TRBV4-1, the J gene TRBJ1-5; TRBD1 is a possible D gene (5 bases). CDR1 is MGHRA, CDR2 YSYEKL, per germline. There are 15 residues in the CDR3. Trimming shortened V by 3 bases and J by 4 bases, and 13 bases separated the two germline ends. The CDR3 DNA follows: TGCGCCAGCAGCCATCTTGGGGGTCTAAATCAGCCCCAGCATTTT. This codes for CASSHLGGLNQPQHF.